A selection of T cell receptor beta chains follows, all from one sample in a study of long-term antiretroviral therapy in people with HIV. The assay was immunoSEQ multiplex PCR, and TCRdb's table has in-frame clones only and misses some. Of about 8,800 clones in the sample, roughly 79% were seen once. Sequencing was performed on unsorted PBMCs, taken 1.8 years before starting antiretroviral therapy. The receptors shown here come from a man aged 35 to 55 with HIV. Each CDR3 is given without its conserved first and last residue. Fields, in order: V gene, CDR3 length, CDR3 protein.

v_call: TRBV27
cdr3_length: 11
cdr3_aa: ASRRAVTGELF

v_call: TRBV14
cdr3_length: 12
cdr3_aa: ASSQAGMGGELF

v_call: TRBV28
cdr3_length: 12
cdr3_aa: ASSPPQGIYGYT

v_call: TRBV6-6
cdr3_length: 13
cdr3_aa: ASSSVRDGSYEQY

v_call: TRBV2
cdr3_length: 10
cdr3_aa: ASSDLRTEAF

v_call: TRBV6-1
cdr3_length: 9
cdr3_aa: ASSSWDTQY

v_call: TRBV18
cdr3_length: 10
cdr3_aa: ASSPQDQGLF

v_call: TRBV7-2
cdr3_length: 12
cdr3_aa: ASSLERQGYEQY

v_call: TRBV30
cdr3_length: 12
cdr3_aa: AWSSGTGISPLH

v_call: TRBV19
cdr3_length: 12
cdr3_aa: ASSNLQGQTEAF

v_call: TRBV6-4
cdr3_length: 11
cdr3_aa: ASSDSIGDTQY